This record concerns one T cell receptor (beta chain) sequence. The data belong to a study of T cell changes during pregnancy in multiple sclerosis. V gave up 6 bases and J gave up 3 bases, with 17 bases separating them. The CDR3 is 15 amino acids. Germline V CDR1 and CDR2: SGHTA, FQGNSA. The table came from immunoSEQ multiplex PCR; TCRdb's copy has only in-frame clones and leaves some out. The data show over 45,000 clones, approximately 89% seen once. J is TRBJ1-1 and V is TRBV7-2; D is perhaps TRBD1 (6 bases). This receptor was obtained from a female donor with multiple sclerosis, enrolled in a pregnancy study. This specimen was peripheral blood, taken after pregnancy. CDR3 coding DNA: TGTGCCAGCAGAATGCACAGGGCGGGAGACACTGAAGCTTTCTTT. Its translation is CASRMHRAGDTEAFF.